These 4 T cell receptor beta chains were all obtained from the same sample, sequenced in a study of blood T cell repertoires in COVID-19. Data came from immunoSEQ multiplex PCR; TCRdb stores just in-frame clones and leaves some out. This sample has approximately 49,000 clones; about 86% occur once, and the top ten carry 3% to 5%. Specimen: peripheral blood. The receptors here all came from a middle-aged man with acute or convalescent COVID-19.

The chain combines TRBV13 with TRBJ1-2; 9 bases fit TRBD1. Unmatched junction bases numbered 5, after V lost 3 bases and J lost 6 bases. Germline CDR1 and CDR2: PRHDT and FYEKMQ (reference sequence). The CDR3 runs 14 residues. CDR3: CASSFGTGSHGYTF. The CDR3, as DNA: TGTGCCAGCAGCTTCGGGACAGGGAGTCATGGCTACACCTTC.

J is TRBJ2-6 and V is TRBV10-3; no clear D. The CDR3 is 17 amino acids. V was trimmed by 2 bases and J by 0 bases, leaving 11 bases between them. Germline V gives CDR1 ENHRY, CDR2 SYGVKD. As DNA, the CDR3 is TGTGCCATCAGTGAGGGCGGCGGAAGCTCTGGGGCCAACGTCCTGACTTTC. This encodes CAISEGGGSSGANVLTF.

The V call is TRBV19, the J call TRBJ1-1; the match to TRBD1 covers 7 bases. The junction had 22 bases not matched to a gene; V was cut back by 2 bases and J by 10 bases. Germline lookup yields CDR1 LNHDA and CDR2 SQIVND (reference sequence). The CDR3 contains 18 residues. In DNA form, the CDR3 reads TGTGCCAGTAGTATACCCGTCGGACAGGCGAGTAAAGGTGTGAGAGCTTTCTTT. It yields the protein CASSIPVGQASKGVRAFF.

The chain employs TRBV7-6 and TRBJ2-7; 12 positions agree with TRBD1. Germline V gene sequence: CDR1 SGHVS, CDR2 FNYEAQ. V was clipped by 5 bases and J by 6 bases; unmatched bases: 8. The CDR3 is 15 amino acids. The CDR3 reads CASSPHGDRGPEQYF. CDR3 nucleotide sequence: TGTGCCAGCAGCCCTCATGGGGACAGGGGGCCCGAGCAGTACTTC. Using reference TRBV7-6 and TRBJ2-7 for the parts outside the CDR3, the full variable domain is GAGVSQSPRYKVTKRGQDVALRCDPISGHVSLYWYRQALGQGPEFLTYFNYEAQQDKSGLPNDRFSAERPEGSISTLTIQRTEQRDSAMYRCASSPHGDRGPEQYFGPGTRLTVT.